This entry describes one T cell receptor beta chain. Sequencing was performed with immunoSEQ multiplex PCR; in TCRdb, only in-frame clones are kept and a portion is missing. The sample contains 950,000 to 1,100,000 clones, 78% of which appear only once. Germline V gives CDR1 SEHNR, CDR2 FQNEAQ (reference sequence). V lost 5 bases to trimming and J lost 7 bases, with 15 bases between them. The CDR3 runs 14 residues. This entry is derived from a study of shared clonotypes between healthy human individuals. Healthy HIV-negative adults with no recent acute infections or vaccinations were recruited as donors.

The rearrangement uses TRBV7-9 and TRBJ2-1; possible D gene TRBD2, 6 bases. Sequencing was done on a sample of memory CD4+ T cells from PBMCs. Subset specified: CD45RA-negative fraction. The origin of this receptor is a man aged 18 to 29 in good health. Some clones in this sample may be carry-over from other donors' samples. The CDR3 region is CASSPTTRSNEQFF. DNA for the CDR3: TGTGCCAGCAGCCCGACGACTAGGTCAAATGAGCAGTTCTTC.